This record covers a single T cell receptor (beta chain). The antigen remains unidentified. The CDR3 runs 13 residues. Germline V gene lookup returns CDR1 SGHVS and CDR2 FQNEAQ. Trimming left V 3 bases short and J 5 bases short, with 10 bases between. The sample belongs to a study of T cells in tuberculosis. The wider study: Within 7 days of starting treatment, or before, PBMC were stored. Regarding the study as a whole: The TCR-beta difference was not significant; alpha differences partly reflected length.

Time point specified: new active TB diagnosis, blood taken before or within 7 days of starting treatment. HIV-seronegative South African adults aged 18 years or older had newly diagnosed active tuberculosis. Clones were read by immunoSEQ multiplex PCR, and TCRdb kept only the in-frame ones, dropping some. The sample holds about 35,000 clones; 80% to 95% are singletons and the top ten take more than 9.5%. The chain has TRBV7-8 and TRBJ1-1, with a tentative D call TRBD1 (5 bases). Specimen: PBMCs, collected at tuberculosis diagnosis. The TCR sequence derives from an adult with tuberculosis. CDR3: CASSLVRGTEAFF. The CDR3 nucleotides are TGTGCCAGCAGCTTGGTTCGGGGGACTGAAGCTTTCTTT.